Listed below are T cell receptor beta chains from one sample, sequenced in a study of shared clonotypes between healthy human individuals. Some clones are missing from TCRdb's copy, which holds only in-frame ones; the method was immunoSEQ multiplex PCR. The table lists about 2.3 million clones, around 93% of them singletons. Sample: naive CD4+ T cells from PBMCs. All receptors come from a man between 18 and 35 years old in good health. Some clones in this sample may be carry-over from other donors' samples. The CDR3 runs from the conserved cysteine through the conserved F or W. D genes are given only for firm matches. Not every row has a clone size; where given, it reads once, few, many or a size class.

V gene: TRBV4-1; clone size: NA; D gene: NA; J gene: TRBJ1-4; CDR3 DNA: TGCGCCAGCAGCCAAGAGATAGCTCGCAGTCCCCTGTTTTTT; CDR3 protein: CASSQEIARSPLFF
V gene: TRBV11-2; clone size: NA; D gene: NA; J gene: TRBJ1-3; CDR3 DNA: TGTGCCAGCAGCTTAACGACGTCTCTTGGAAACACCATATATTTT; CDR3 protein: CASSLTTSLGNTIYF
V gene: TRBV5-6; clone size: NA; D gene: NA; J gene: TRBJ1-6; CDR3 DNA: TGTGCCAGCAGCTTGTTGGCTTCAGTTAATTCACCCCTCCACTTT; CDR3 protein: CASSLLASVNSPLHF
V gene: TRBV4-1; clone size: NA; D gene: TRBD2; J gene: TRBJ2-3; CDR3 DNA: TGCGCCAGCAGCCAACGCCCTGTAGACACTAGCGGGAGGATCACAGATACGCAGTATTTT; CDR3 protein: CASSQRPVDTSGRITDTQYF
V gene: TRBV18; clone size: NA; D gene: TRBD1; J gene: TRBJ2-7; CDR3 DNA: TGTGCCAGCTCACCAAGAGGACAGGGAGAGCAGTACTTC; CDR3 protein: CASSPRGQGEQYF
V gene: TRBV7-9; clone size: NA; D gene: TRBD2; J gene: TRBJ2-5; CDR3 DNA: TGTGCCAGCAGCTTAGAGCGGGAGGGAAAGTACTTC; CDR3 protein: CASSLEREGKYF
V gene: TRBV6-1; clone size: NA; D gene: NA; J gene: TRBJ2-4; CDR3 DNA: TGTGCCAGCAGTGACGGGGGCCAGGGGAGAAACATTCAGTACTTC; CDR3 protein: CASSDGGQGRNIQYF
V gene: TRBV7-2; clone size: NA; D gene: NA; J gene: TRBJ2-7; CDR3 DNA: TGTGCCAGCAGCGTCCTAGCCGAGCAGTACTTC; CDR3 protein: CASSVLAEQYF
V gene: TRBV6-1; clone size: once; D gene: NA; J gene: TRBJ1-2; CDR3 DNA: TGTGCCAGCAGTGAATCTAGATCAGGGGCGGGTGGCTACACCTTC; CDR3 protein: CASSESRSGAGGYTF
V gene: TRBV6-6; clone size: NA; D gene: NA; J gene: TRBJ2-7; CDR3 DNA: TGTGCCAGCAGCTCATTCTACGAGCAGTACTTC; CDR3 protein: CASSSFYEQYF
V gene: TRBV30; clone size: NA; D gene: NA; J gene: TRBJ2-7; CDR3 DNA: TGTGCCTGGAGTGTTAGACGGGGGTACGAGCAGTACTTC; CDR3 protein: CAWSVRRGYEQYF
V gene: TRBV11-2; clone size: NA; D gene: NA; J gene: TRBJ2-6; CDR3 DNA: TGTGCCAGCAGCTTAGATCACGGCTCCGGGGCCAACGTCCTGACTTTC; CDR3 protein: CASSLDHGSGANVLTF